The 10 T cell receptor beta chains given below trace back to one sample, sequenced in a study of PD-1 blockade in mismatch repair-deficient tumors. Only in-frame clones appear in the TCRdb table, and some are missing; sequencing was by immunoSEQ multiplex PCR. The repertoire consists of 40,000 or so clones, with over 80% occurring once and the leading ten covering about 1%. Here the sequenced sample was PBMCs, taken 38 to 40 weeks after starting pembrolizumab. Source of these receptors: an adult with mismatch repair-deficient cancer.

This clone was seen only a few times. This sequence joins TRBV27 and TRBJ2-7, with D maybe TRBD1 (6 bases). This CDR3 is built from 15 residues. V lost 4 bases to trimming and J lost 1 base, with 14 bases between them. Per the germline V gene, CDR1 is MNHEY and CDR2 is SMNVEV (reference sequence). The CDR3 nucleotides are TGTGCCAGCAGTTCGGACAGTCTAACTTCCTACGAGCAGTACTTC. Encoded protein: CASSSDSLTSYEQYF.

This clone has only a few counts. The chain has TRBV30 and TRBJ1-3, with a weak D call TRBD1 (6 bases). This CDR3 has 14 residues. Deletions cut 3 bases from V and 4 bases from J, with 13 bases between. From germline, CDR1 is GTSNPN and CDR2 SVGIG (reference sequence). CDR3 in DNA: TGTGCCTGGAGCGAAACAGGGTTCGGAAACACCATATATTTT. Protein: CAWSETGFGNTIYF. Variable domain in full (rest from reference TRBV30 and TRBJ1-3): SQTIHQWPATLVQPVGSPLSLECTVEGTSNPNLYWYRQAAGRGLQLLFYSVGIGQISSEVPQNLSASRPQDRQFILSSKKLLLSDSGFYLCAWSETGFGNTIYFGEGSWLTVV.

This chain joins TRBV27 and TRBJ2-2; D is perhaps TRBD1 (6 bases). With 5 bases removed from V and 6 bases from J, the gap between germline ends came to 13 bases. The germline CDR1 and CDR2 sequences are MNHEY and SMNVEV (reference sequence). This CDR3 spans 14 amino acids. In DNA, the CDR3 is TGTGCCAGCAGTATCTCACAGGGACCCGGGGAGCTGTTTTTT. It specifies CASSISQGPGELFF.

This clone was counted a few times. The chain is built from TRBV28 and TRBJ2-7, with 12 positions matching TRBD1. The ends lost 5 bases at V and 2 bases at J; junction bases unmatched: 4. Germline-derived CDR1 and CDR2 are MDHEN and SYDVKM. The CDR3 is 15 residues long. The CDR3 DNA is TGTGCCAGCAGTACCGGGACAGGGGGCACCTACGAGCAGTACTTC. It yields the protein CASSTGTGGTYEQYF. The whole variable domain, filled in from reference TRBV28 and TRBJ2-7, reads DVKVTQSSRYLVKRTGEKVFLECVQDMDHENMFWYRQDPGLGLRLIYFSYDVKMKEKGDIPEGYSVSREKKERFSLILESASTNQTSMYLCASSTGTGGTYEQYFGPGTRLTVT.

The chain links TRBV4-2 to TRBJ2-1; perhaps TRBD2 as D (5 bases). The CDR3 spans 15 residues. Between the trimmed V and J ends, which lost 0 bases and 4 bases, there was a span of 10 bases. Looked up from germline, CDR1 is LGHNA and CDR2 is YNFKEQ. For the CDR3, the DNA is TGTGCCAGCAGCCAAGACTTCGGACTTTACAATGAGCAGTTCTTC. Translating it yields CASSQDFGLYNEQFF.

V is TRBV28 and J is TRBJ1-2; D may be TRBD1 (5 bases). V was trimmed by 4 bases and J by 4 bases, leaving 13 bases between them. Germline V gene lookup returns CDR1 MDHEN and CDR2 SYDVKM. The CDR3 contains 14 residues. CDR3 in amino acids: CASSSLDKVYGYTF. CDR3 bases: TGTGCCAGCAGTTCATTGGACAAAGTCTATGGCTACACCTTC.

The chain employs TRBV7-8 and TRBJ1-1; TRBD1 agrees at 11 bases. The CDR3 has 17 amino acids. Germline CDR1 is SGHVS and CDR2 is FQNEAQ. The trim removed 7 bases at V and 5 bases at J, leaving 15 bases unmatched. The CDR3 loop is CASNIRPGTGGKTEAFF. CDR3 DNA sequence: TGTGCCAGCAACATCCGTCCTGGGACAGGGGGGAAAACTGAAGCTTTCTTT.

The V call is TRBV7-9, the J call TRBJ2-1; D call uncertain. Trimming removed 5 bases from V and 0 bases from J, with 5 bases in between. There are 13 residues in the CDR3. The germline V gene has CDR1 SEHNR and CDR2 FQNEAQ (reference sequence). In nucleotides, the CDR3 is TGTGCCAGCAGCCTCGTCTCCTACAATGAGCAGTTCTTC. Translating gives CASSLVSYNEQFF.

This clone occurred a few times. The chain couples TRBV11-2 to TRBJ2-7; weak D call: TRBD2 (5 bases). The CDR3 runs 15 residues. Looked up from germline, CDR1 is SGHAT and CDR2 is FQNNGV. V lost 5 bases and J lost 0, with 14 bases in between. CDR3 in amino acids: CASSVPVGVSYEQYF. CDR3 coding DNA: TGTGCCAGCAGCGTACCGGTGGGAGTCTCCTACGAGCAGTACTTC. Complete variable domain (other parts from reference TRBV11-2 and TRBJ2-7): EAGVAQSPRYKIIEKRQSVAFWCNPISGHATLYWYQQILGQGPKLLIQFQNNGVVDDSQLPKDRFSAERLKGVDSTLKIQPAKLEDSAVYLCASSVPVGVSYEQYFGPGTRLTVT.

The genes are TRBV5-1 and TRBJ2-3; 9 bases align to TRBD2. V trimming: 4 bases; J trimming: 1 base; junction bases outside the gene matches: 10. CDR1 is SGHRS and CDR2 is YFSETQ in the germline V gene. This CDR3 has 17 amino acids. The CDR3 DNA reads as TGCGCCAGCAGCCTAGGGGCTAGCGGGACACGCACAGATACGCAGTATTTT. Residues: CASSLGASGTRTDTQYF.